This T cell receptor (beta chain) came from a study of chemoradiotherapy in HPV16-positive cancers. In the study overall: Functional T-cell assays on a couple of HPV16-positive patients' cells defined candidate HPV-specific clones and common TCR motifs. Study-wide results and caveats: Candidate HPV-specific clones and E7-related TCR motifs grew in tumor during treatment. In HPV16-positive patients, HPV-responsive T-cell expansion tracked better recurrence-free survival.

A note on this clone: Its matching antigen is unknown.

The data were produced by immunoSEQ multiplex PCR, yet TCRdb's version contains in-frame clones alone and is incomplete. The sample lists 15,000 or so clones; nearly 80% were seen once. Germline assignment: CDR1 LGHNA and CDR2 YSLEER. Trimming shortened V by 0 bases and J by 0 bases, and 11 bases separated the two germline ends. This CDR3 spans 17 amino acids. The rearrangement uses TRBV4-3 and TRBJ1-4; D unclear. The TCR comes from a human donor with HPV-associated anogenital cancer. The sample was acquired from a patient who underwent chemoradiotherapy. The CDR3 sequence is CASSQDGRAATNEKLFF. The CDR3 bases are TGCGCCAGCAGCCAAGATGGTCGGGCAGCAACTAATGAAAAACTGTTTTTT.